Listed below are T cell receptor beta chains from one sample, sequenced in a study of CD8+ T cells in alopecia areata. Sequencing used immunoSEQ multiplex PCR; TCRdb keeps in-frame clones, though not all of them. The sample carries some 150,000 clones, roughly 82% recorded once. The input for sequencing was CD8+ T cells sorted from blood, taken at week 4, from a patient treated with tofacitinib. These receptors originate from a human donor with alopecia areata. The CDR3 runs from the conserved cysteine through the conserved F or W. D genes are given only for firm matches. A row's size may be missing; if present it is once, few, many or a size class.

>TRBJ2-1|-|-|TRBV30
CAWSSGYEQFF
TGTGCCTGGAGTTCGGGCTATGAGCAGTTCTTC
>TRBJ2-1|-|-|TRBV5-4
CASSWGTGINEQFF
TGTGCCAGCAGCTGGGGAACAGGGATCAATGAGCAGTTCTTC
>TRBJ2-5|-|-|TRBV4-3
CASSQEAGSDPRTQYF
TGCGCCAGCAGCCAAGAGGCAGGCAGCGACCCTAGGACCCAGTACTTC
>TRBJ1-1|-|-|TRBV7-2
CASSPAGVLNTEAFF
TGTGCCAGCAGCCCAGCCGGGGTCCTGAACACTGAAGCTTTCTTT
>TRBJ1-5|-|-|TRBV4-1
CASSQRTDDQPQHF
TGCGCCAGCAGCCAAAGGACTGATGATCAGCCCCAGCATTTT
>TRBJ1-1|-|-|TRBV7-9
CASSSQGDTEAFF
TGTGCCAGCAGTTCCCAGGGCGACACTGAAGCTTTCTTT
>TRBJ1-6|-|TRBD1|TRBV4-3
CASSLSDRDRSPLHF
TGCGCCAGCAGCCTATCGGACAGGGACCGGTCACCCCTCCACTTT
>TRBJ2-3|once|TRBD2|TRBV5-6
CASSPGLAGGLRTDTQYF
TGTGCCAGCAGCCCCGGACTAGCGGGGGGGCTGCGCACAGATACGCAGTATTTT
>TRBJ2-2|-|TRBD2|TRBV5-1
CASSLTGLALTNTGELFF
TGCGCCAGCAGCTTGACGGGACTAGCGCTTACGAACACCGGGGAGCTGTTTTTT
>TRBJ1-1|-|TRBD1|TRBV27
CASSLSGQGGTEAFF
TGTGCCAGCAGTTTAAGCGGACAGGGTGGCACTGAAGCTTTCTTT
>TRBJ2-7|-|-|TRBV20-1
CSATAAYEQYF
TGCAGTGCGACGGCAGCCTACGAGCAGTACTTC
>TRBJ2-5|once|-|TRBV5-1
CASSFTGETQYF
TGCGCCAGCAGCTTTACAGGCGAGACCCAGTACTTC
>TRBJ2-5|-|-|TRBV12-5
CASGLGTLQETQYF
TGTGCTAGTGGTTTAGGGACTTTACAAGAGACCCAGTACTTC
>TRBJ2-5|-|-|TRBV7-2
CASSPQTGEWETQYF
TGTGCCAGCAGCCCCCAAACGGGGGAGTGGGAGACCCAGTACTTC
>TRBJ2-2|-|-|TRBV5-6
CASRLTGTGELFF
TGTGCCAGCAGGTTGACAGGTACCGGGGAGCTGTTTTTT
>TRBJ2-3|-|TRBD2|TRBV2
CASDGGATQYF
TGTGCCAGCGACGGGGGGGCTACGCAGTATTTT
>TRBJ2-3|few|TRBD2|TRBV5-6
CASSSTSGGSDTQYF
TGTGCCAGCAGCTCAACTAGCGGGGGTTCAGATACGCAGTATTTT
>TRBJ2-6|-|-|TRBV4-3
CASSLRVGSGANVLTF
TGCGCCAGCAGCCTCAGGGTGGGCTCTGGGGCCAACGTCCTGACTTTC
>TRBJ1-4|-|-|TRBV29-1
CSVRSENDEKLFF
TGCAGCGTTAGGTCAGAGAATGACGAAAAACTGTTTTTT
>TRBJ1-1|-|-|TRBV4-1
CASSQEVGMNTEAFF
TGCGCCAGCAGCCAAGAGGTAGGGATGAACACTGAAGCTTTCTTT
>TRBJ2-5|-|TRBD2|TRBV30
CAWTTGGSSSETQYF
TGTGCCTGGACCACGGGAGGCAGCTCATCGGAGACCCAGTACTTC
>TRBJ1-5|-|TRBD1|TRBV7-9
CASSPRGDSNSNQPQHF
TGTGCCAGCAGCCCACGGGGGGACAGTAATAGCAATCAGCCCCAGCATTTT
>TRBJ2-7|-|-|TRBV6-1
CASSERRVEGEQYF
TGTGCCAGCAGTGAACGAAGGGTAGAGGGCGAGCAGTACTTC
>TRBJ1-4|-|-|TRBV23-1
CASSPIYAAGPKEKLFF
TGCGCCAGCAGTCCGATCTATGCCGCGGGACCGAAGGAAAAACTGTTTTTT
>TRBJ1-1|-|-|TRBV29-1
CSAGGGLELAEAFF
TGCAGCGCTGGAGGGGGTTTAGAGTTGGCCGAAGCTTTCTTT
>TRBJ1-5|-|-|TRBV19
CASSMHLGNQPQHF
TGTGCCAGTAGTATGCATTTAGGCAATCAGCCCCAGCATTTT
>TRBJ2-2|-|-|TRBV4-1
CASSQVGRDDGELFF
TGCGCCAGCAGCCAAGTTGGCAGGGACGACGGGGAGCTGTTTTTT
>TRBJ2-3|-|-|TRBV7-2
CASSYGRISTDTQYF
TGTGCCAGCAGCTACGGCAGAATAAGCACAGATACGCAGTATTTT
>TRBJ2-1|once|TRBD2|TRBV9
CASSAQSGGSYNEQFF
TGTGCCAGCAGCGCCCAGAGCGGGGGGTCTTACAATGAGCAGTTCTTC
>TRBJ2-3|-|-|TRBV5-6
CASSSRERQFTPTDTQYF
TGTGCCAGCAGCTCCCGGGAAAGACAGTTCACCCCCACAGATACGCAGTATTTT
>TRBJ2-5|-|-|TRBV4-1
CASSPPPGVGIRETQYF
TGCGCCAGCAGCCCCCCACCCGGGGTAGGGATACGAGAGACCCAGTACTTC
>TRBJ2-1|-|-|TRBV6-6
CASSYYRPGSYNEQFF
TGTGCCAGCAGTTACTATCGCCCGGGTTCCTACAATGAGCAGTTCTTC